This T cell receptor (beta chain) appears in the sequencing data of a study of T cell repertoires in cytomegalovirus infection. Trimming at V came to 5 bases and at J to 6 bases, leaving 5 bases not matched to a gene. This CDR3 comprises 13 residues. TCRdb called the reads again in MiXCR, with one record for every CDR3 protein. The data contain 40,000 to 55,000 distinct CDR3 sequences, about a fifth of them singletons. As to this clonotype: Its antigen is still unknown.

The sequence was collected from a human donor in good health (CMV status not recorded). Some clones in this sample may be carry-over from other donors' samples. The chain has TRBV12-3 or TRBV12-4 and TRBJ1-2; TRBD1 matches at 8 bases. The input for sequencing was CD8+ T cells from cultured PBMCs, taken from culture after CMV antigen stimulation. CDR3 in DNA: TGTGCCAGCAGTCCCAGGGGGCGGGATGGCTACACCTTC. The encoded protein is CASSPRGRDGYTF.